This T cell receptor (beta chain) is drawn from a study of blood T cell repertoires in COVID-19 (dated by TCRdb to between 2020 and 2021). For the wider study: Samples from collaborators originated in the United States, Italy and Spain and spanned both the acute and convalescent phases of COVID-19. Where available, HLA class I and class II types were obtained from metadata supplied by the sample provider rather than from assay-based typing. The dataset comprised deeply sampled blood TCRbeta repertoires from subjects exposed to, actively infected with, or recovered from COVID-19. The repertoires were released in a freely available public database intended as a resource for research on the immune response to SARS-CoV-2. Nearly every sample came with metadata listing a de-identified subject ID, COVID-19 status, age in years and sex. The prospective study material was composed of cDNA or gDNA derived from T cells, B-cell-depleted T cells, or PBMCs. Samples were obtained from the ongoing ImmuneRACE study (first 160 participants) and from approximately 1,200 subjects provided by 6 global collaborators. The full study reports these points: Clinical and demographic metadata were provided uncurated, with the amount varying by source and participant.

This clone showed up just once. Its antigen remains undetermined. Base qualities were left out, and no much larger clone turns up one base away. TCRbeta CDR3 regions were amplified from genomic DNA using the immunoSEQ Assay, a bias-controlled multiplex PCR. Processing in the source paper ran as follows. The number of nucleated cells in each sample was estimated from the amplification of reference gene primers within the assay. To quantify the absolute abundance of each unique TCRbeta CDR3 rearrangement, sequence reads were collapsed and filtered. For each sample, productive Simpson clonality was calculated as the square root of Simpson's diversity index over productive rearrangements. TCRdb stores this immuneACCESS table with in-frame sequences only. Part of the clones is absent; in the studies checked, under half of the shortfall reflects unresolved V genes, and no reason is known for the rest. Clonal size and the V and J genes are those of that table, whereas D and trimming came from the DNA. This sample lists around 100,000 clones; roughly 88% were detected once. In total, the top ten clones hold 0.7% to 0.85% of the sample.

CDR1 and CDR2 were assigned from the germline V gene as SGHAT and FQNNGV. Including cysteine and phenylalanine, the CDR3 has 17 amino acids. The only DNA kept is the CDR3, 51 bases in frame from the first base. The germline V and J ends show losses of 4 bases and 4 bases respectively, and no gene match explains 8 bases of the junction. Each collaborating institution followed its own protocols to collect whole blood in K2EDTA tubes. For TCRbeta analysis, collaborators shipped samples as frozen whole blood, isolated PBMCs, or DNA extracted from either of those sample types. What was sequenced was peripheral blood. The receptor comes from a woman aged 65 to 85 with acute or convalescent COVID-19. Here the chain combines TRBV11-2 and TRBJ2-2, and TRBD2 matches 11 of the central bases. The nucleotide sequence reads TGTGCCAGCAGCTCACTTAGCGGGAGGGCCGGCACCGGGGAGCTGTTTTTT. Translated, this gives CASSSLSGRAGTGELFF.